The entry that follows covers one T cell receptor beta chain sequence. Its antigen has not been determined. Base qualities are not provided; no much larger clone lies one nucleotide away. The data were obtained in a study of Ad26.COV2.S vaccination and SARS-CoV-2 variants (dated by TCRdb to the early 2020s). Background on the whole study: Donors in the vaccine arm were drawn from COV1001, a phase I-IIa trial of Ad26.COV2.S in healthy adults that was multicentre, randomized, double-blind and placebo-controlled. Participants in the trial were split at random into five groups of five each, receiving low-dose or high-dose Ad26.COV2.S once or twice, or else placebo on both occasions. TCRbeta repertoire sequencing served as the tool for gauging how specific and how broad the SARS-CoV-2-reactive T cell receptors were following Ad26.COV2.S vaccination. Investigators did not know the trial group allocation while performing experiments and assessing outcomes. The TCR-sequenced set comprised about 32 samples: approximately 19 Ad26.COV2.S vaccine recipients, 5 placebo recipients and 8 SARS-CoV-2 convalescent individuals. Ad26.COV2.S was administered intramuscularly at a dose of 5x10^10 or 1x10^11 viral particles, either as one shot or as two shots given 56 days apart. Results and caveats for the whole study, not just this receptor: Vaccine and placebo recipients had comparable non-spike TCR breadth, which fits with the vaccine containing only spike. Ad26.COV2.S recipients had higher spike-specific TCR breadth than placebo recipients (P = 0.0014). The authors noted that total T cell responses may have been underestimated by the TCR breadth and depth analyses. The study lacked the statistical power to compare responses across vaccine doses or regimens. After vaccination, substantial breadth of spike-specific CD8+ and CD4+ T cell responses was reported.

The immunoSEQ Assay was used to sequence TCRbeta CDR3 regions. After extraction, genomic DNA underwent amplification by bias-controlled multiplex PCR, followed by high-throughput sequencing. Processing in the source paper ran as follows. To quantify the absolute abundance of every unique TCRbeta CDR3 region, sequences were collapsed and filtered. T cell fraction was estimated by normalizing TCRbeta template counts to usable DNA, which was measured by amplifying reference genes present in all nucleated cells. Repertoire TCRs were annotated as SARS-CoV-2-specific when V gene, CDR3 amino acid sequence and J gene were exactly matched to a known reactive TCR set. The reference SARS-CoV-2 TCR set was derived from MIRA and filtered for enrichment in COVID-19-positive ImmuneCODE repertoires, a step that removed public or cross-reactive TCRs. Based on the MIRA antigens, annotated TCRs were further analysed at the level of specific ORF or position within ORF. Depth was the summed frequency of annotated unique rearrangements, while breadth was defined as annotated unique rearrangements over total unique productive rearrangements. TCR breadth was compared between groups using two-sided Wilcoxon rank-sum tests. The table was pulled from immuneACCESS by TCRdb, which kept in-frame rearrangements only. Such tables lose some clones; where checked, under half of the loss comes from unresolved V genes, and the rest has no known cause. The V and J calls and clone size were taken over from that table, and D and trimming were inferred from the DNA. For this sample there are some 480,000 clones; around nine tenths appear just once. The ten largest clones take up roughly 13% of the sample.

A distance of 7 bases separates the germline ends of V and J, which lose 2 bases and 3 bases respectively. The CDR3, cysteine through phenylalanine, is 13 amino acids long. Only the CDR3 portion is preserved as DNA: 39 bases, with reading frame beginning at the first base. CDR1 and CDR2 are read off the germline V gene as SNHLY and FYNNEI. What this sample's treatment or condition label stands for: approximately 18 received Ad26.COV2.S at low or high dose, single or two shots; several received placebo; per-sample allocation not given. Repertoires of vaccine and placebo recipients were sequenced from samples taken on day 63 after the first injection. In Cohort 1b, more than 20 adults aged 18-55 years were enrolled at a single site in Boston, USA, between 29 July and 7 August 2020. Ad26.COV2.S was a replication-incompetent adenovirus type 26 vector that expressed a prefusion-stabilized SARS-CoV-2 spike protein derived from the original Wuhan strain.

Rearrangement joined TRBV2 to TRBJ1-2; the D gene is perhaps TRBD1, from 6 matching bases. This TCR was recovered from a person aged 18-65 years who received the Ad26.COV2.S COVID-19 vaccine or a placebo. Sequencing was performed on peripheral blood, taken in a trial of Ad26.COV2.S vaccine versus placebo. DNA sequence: TGTGCCAGCAGTGAACACAGGGACTATGGCTACACCTTC. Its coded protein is CASSEHRDYGYTF.